This T cell receptor (beta chain) was sequenced in a study of OX40 agonist ivuxolimab in advanced cancers. General study points: Within 6 weeks, CD4+ and CD8+ blood T cells expanded clonally at 0.1 to 3.0 mg/kg. Among T cells, CD8+ cells averaged more expanded clones than CD4+ cells.

Produced via immunoSEQ multiplex PCR; TCRdb's table is partial and in-frame only. This table holds around 51,000 clones, approximately 83% found once. As for this clone: What it binds is unknown.

Trimming shortened V by 6 bases and J by 0 bases, and 8 bases separated the two germline ends. Germline V gene lookup returns CDR1 LNHDA and CDR2 SQIVND (reference sequence). The CDR3 covers 13 residues. This receptor was obtained from an adult with an advanced solid tumor such as melanoma, head and neck, liver or kidney cancer. The chain links TRBV19 to TRBJ1-1; D is perhaps TRBD1 (5 bases). This specimen consisted of CD4+ or CD8+ T cells sorted from blood, obtained in a trial of the OX40 agonist ivuxolimab. CDR3 bases: TGTGCCAGTAGCCAACAGGTGAACACTGAAGCTTTCTTT. Protein: CASSQQVNTEAFF.